This T cell receptor (beta chain) was captured in a study of siplizumab effects on memory and regulatory T cells. The study's findings and limits: Solely a minor proportion of alloreactive clones could be assigned to unstimulated subsets. Memory cells seemed less diverse than naive T cells, which also seemed major contributors to the alloresponse. Roughly 80-97% of proliferating CD4+ or CD8+ clones defied assignment to a naive or memory phenotype.

Trimming removed 5 bases from V and 0 bases from J, with 18 bases in between. In germline, CDR1 is SGDLS, CDR2 YYNGEE. The CDR3 is 18 amino acids. Remarks on this clone: Its antigen remains unidentified.

Sequenced by immunoSEQ multiplex PCR; TCRdb stores in-frame clones only, minus some. The data show about 56,000 clones, just over 95% seen once. Source material: naive CD8+ T cells sorted from blood. The V gene is TRBV9, the J gene TRBJ2-6; perhaps TRBD2 as D (6 bases). The clonotype was recovered from a human donor in good health. CDR3 sequence reads: CASRDPRGTDSGANVLTF. CDR3 sequence (DNA): TGTGCCAGCAGGGACCCCCGGGGGACCGACTCTGGGGCCAACGTCCTGACTTTC.